The rows below give T cell receptor beta chains drawn from one sample of a study of cytomegalovirus exposure and HLA in healthy donors. TCRdb keeps only in-frame clones here, not all; method: immunoSEQ multiplex PCR. The table records about 56,000 clones, just over 90% of them present only once. The sequencing input was PBMCs. These receptors all come from a man aged 18 to 35 in good health and CMV-seronegative. CDR3s include the opening cysteine and the closing phenylalanine or tryptophan. A D gene is named only where the DNA matches it firmly. Only part of the rows carry a size: once, few, many, or a class if the clone is expanded.

D: NA
V: TRBV28
J: TRBJ1-4
size: NA
DNA: TGTGCCAGCAGTTTTAGACAGTTAAATGAAAAACTGTTTTTT
CDR3: CASSFRQLNEKLFF

D: TRBD2
V: TRBV27
J: TRBJ2-1
size: NA
DNA: TGTGCCAGCCTGAAGTTTGCGGGAGGGCGCTACAATGAGCAGTTCTTC
CDR3: CASLKFAGGRYNEQFF

D: TRBD2
V: TRBV19
J: TRBJ2-7
size: NA
DNA: TGTGCCAGTAGTAACGGCGGGAGGGGCGGCTACGAGCAGTACTTC
CDR3: CASSNGGRGGYEQYF

D: TRBD1
V: TRBV6-5
J: TRBJ2-3
size: NA
DNA: TGTGCCAGCAGTTTGGGGACAGGGGGAGATACGCAGTATTTT
CDR3: CASSLGTGGDTQYF

D: NA
V: TRBV28
J: TRBJ2-7
size: NA
DNA: TGTGCCAGCAGAAAACCCCCAGGGACATTTAACTCCTACGAGCAGTACTTC
CDR3: CASRKPPGTFNSYEQYF

D: NA
V: TRBV28
J: TRBJ1-1
size: NA
DNA: TGTGCCAGCAGTCCCAGGGTGGAGAGCACTGAAGCTTTCTTT
CDR3: CASSPRVESTEAFF

D: TRBD1
V: TRBV27
J: TRBJ1-2
size: NA
DNA: TGTGCCAGCAGGGAAAACTGGGACAGGGGAGGGCTTAGGTATGGCTACACCTTC
CDR3: CASRENWDRGGLRYGYTF

D: TRBD1
V: TRBV28
J: TRBJ1-2
size: NA
DNA: TGTGCCAGCAGTTTTTCGGCAGGGGGAAGGGATGGCTACACCTTC
CDR3: CASSFSAGGRDGYTF

D: TRBD1
V: TRBV6-5
J: TRBJ1-2
size: NA
DNA: TGTGCCAGCAGCACCGGGACAGAGATACTCTATGGCTACACCTTC
CDR3: CASSTGTEILYGYTF

D: TRBD1
V: TRBV7-9
J: TRBJ2-7
size: NA
DNA: TGTGCCAGCAGCTTGGGGCCCGGGACAGGGGTCTACGAGCAGTACTTC
CDR3: CASSLGPGTGVYEQYF

D: TRBD2
V: TRBV7-8
J: TRBJ2-1
size: NA
DNA: TGTGCCAGCAGCTTAGAACTAGCGGGAGGGCCGAATGAGCAGTTCTTC
CDR3: CASSLELAGGPNEQFF

D: NA
V: TRBV9
J: TRBJ2-2
size: NA
DNA: TGTGCCAGCAGCGTAGTCGAGGGCGGGGAGCTGTTTTTT
CDR3: CASSVVEGGELFF

D: TRBD1
V: TRBV4-3
J: TRBJ1-2
size: NA
DNA: TGCGCCAGCAGCCCCAGGGGGGACAGTTATGGCTACACCTTC
CDR3: CASSPRGDSYGYTF

D: TRBD2
V: TRBV29-1
J: TRBJ2-5
size: NA
DNA: TGCAGCGGGGGGACCGACGGGGGGGCGACCCAGTACTTC
CDR3: CSGGTDGGATQYF

D: TRBD1
V: TRBV19
J: TRBJ1-5
size: NA
DNA: TGTGCCAGTAGTACATCGGGACAGGGGTATCAGCCCCAGCATTTT
CDR3: CASSTSGQGYQPQHF

D: NA
V: TRBV25-1
J: TRBJ2-6
size: NA
DNA: TGTGCCAGCAGTTTAGTCGGGGCCAACGTCCTGACTTTC
CDR3: CASSLVGANVLTF

D: TRBD2
V: TRBV2
J: TRBJ2-2
size: NA
DNA: TGTGCCAGCAGTGAGACTAGCGGGAGCACCGGGGAGCTGTTTTTT
CDR3: CASSETSGSTGELFF

D: TRBD2
V: TRBV6-6
J: TRBJ2-3
size: NA
DNA: TGTGCCAGCATTAGCGGGAGATCGGGCACAGATACGCAGTATTTT
CDR3: CASISGRSGTDTQYF

D: NA
V: TRBV7-2
J: TRBJ2-2
size: NA
DNA: TGTGCCAGCAGCTTCCGGGAAACCGGGGAGCTGTTTTTT
CDR3: CASSFRETGELFF

D: TRBD2
V: TRBV7-3
J: TRBJ2-2
size: few
DNA: TGTGCCAGCAGTACATTAGCGGGAGCCACCGGGGAGCTGTTTTTT
CDR3: CASSTLAGATGELFF

D: NA
V: TRBV4-1
J: TRBJ2-1
size: NA
DNA: TGCGCCAGCAGCCCAGGGGAGAGCTCCTACAATGAGCAGTTCTTC
CDR3: CASSPGESSYNEQFF

D: NA
V: TRBV9
J: TRBJ1-4
size: NA
DNA: TGTGCCAGCAGCGTTTCAGGGGAAAAACTGTTTTTT
CDR3: CASSVSGEKLFF

D: TRBD2
V: TRBV11-3
J: TRBJ2-1
size: few
DNA: TGTGCCAGCAGCTTATCAGGGACTAGCGGGAGTCGTGAGCAGTTCTTC
CDR3: CASSLSGTSGSREQFF

D: NA
V: TRBV28
J: TRBJ2-7
size: once
DNA: TGTGCCAGCAGCTACTACGAGCAGTACTTC
CDR3: CASSYYEQYF

D: TRBD1
V: TRBV28
J: TRBJ1-4
size: once
DNA: TGTGCCAGCTCATCTGGACAGGCCTGGGCAACTAATGAAAAACTGTTTTTT
CDR3: CASSSGQAWATNEKLFF

D: TRBD2
V: TRBV5-5
J: TRBJ2-3
size: NA
DNA: TGTGCCAGCAGCTTTGGACTAGCGGGAGTTGGGGATACGCAGTATTTT
CDR3: CASSFGLAGVGDTQYF

D: NA
V: TRBV4-1
J: TRBJ1-1
size: NA
DNA: TGCGCCAGCAGCCAACCGAGGGACACAGGGTTTTGGAACACTGAAGCTTTCTTT
CDR3: CASSQPRDTGFWNTEAFF

D: TRBD2
V: TRBV11-2
J: TRBJ2-2
size: NA
DNA: TGTGCCAGCAGCGATACCTCCAGGGGGACTAGCAGGGCCGGGGAGCTGTTTTTT
CDR3: CASSDTSRGTSRAGELFF

D: TRBD2
V: TRBV5-1
J: TRBJ2-1
size: few
DNA: TGCGCCAGCAGCTCCCGGGATTCTGCGGGGGGTGAGCAGTTCTTC
CDR3: CASSSRDSAGGEQFF

D: TRBD2
V: TRBV7-9
J: TRBJ2-7
size: NA
DNA: TGTGCCAGCAGCTTAGAGCGTTCCGGACTAGCGGTTTCCTACGAGCAGTACTTC
CDR3: CASSLERSGLAVSYEQYF

D: NA
V: TRBV6-5
J: TRBJ2-7
size: NA
DNA: TGTGCCAGCAAGAGACTGGGAGTATGGGAGCAGTACTTC
CDR3: CASKRLGVWEQYF

D: NA
V: TRBV7-5
J: TRBJ2-4
size: NA
DNA: TGTGCCAGAAGCTTAATGGGCGGGGGAGCCAAAAACATTCAGTACTTC
CDR3: CARSLMGGGAKNIQYF

D: TRBD1
V: TRBV7-8
J: TRBJ2-1
size: NA
DNA: TGTGCCAGCAGCCCCTCCGGGACAGGGGGCGCGGAGGGCGAGCAGTTCTTC
CDR3: CASSPSGTGGAEGEQFF

D: NA
V: TRBV28
J: TRBJ2-1
size: NA
DNA: TGTGCCAGCAGTTTGGCCAGGGTGAGGATGAGCTCCTACAATGAGCAGTTCTTC
CDR3: CASSLARVRMSSYNEQFF

D: TRBD1
V: TRBV7-8
J: TRBJ2-1
size: NA
DNA: TGTGCCAGCAGCTTAGCGAGAGTGGGACAGGGGGCGCATAATGAGCAGTTCTTC
CDR3: CASSLARVGQGAHNEQFF

D: NA
V: TRBV28
J: TRBJ2-4
size: NA
DNA: TGTGCCAGCAGTTTATTTGGAGGAACCAAAAACATTCAGTACTTC
CDR3: CASSLFGGTKNIQYF

D: TRBD1
V: TRBV29-1
J: TRBJ2-1
size: NA
DNA: TGCAGCGTGCCCGGACAGGGGGCAAGGAATGAGCAGTTCTTC
CDR3: CSVPGQGARNEQFF

D: TRBD1
V: TRBV5-1
J: TRBJ1-1
size: NA
DNA: TGCGCCAGCAGCTTAAGACAGGGTCGAAACACTGAAGCTTTCTTT
CDR3: CASSLRQGRNTEAFF

D: NA
V: TRBV25-1
J: TRBJ2-5
size: NA
DNA: TGTGCCACCACGACGGCAGGGGCCCAGGCCCAGTACTTC
CDR3: CATTTAGAQAQYF

D: TRBD1
V: TRBV10-3
J: TRBJ2-7
size: NA
DNA: TGTGCCACCGGACAGGGGGTAATCTACGAGCAGTACTTC
CDR3: CATGQGVIYEQYF

D: TRBD2
V: TRBV7-8
J: TRBJ2-7
size: NA
DNA: TGTGCCAGCAGACCTGTTCCGGGACTAGCGGCCCACGAGCAGTACTTC
CDR3: CASRPVPGLAAHEQYF

D: NA
V: TRBV5-5
J: TRBJ1-1
size: NA
DNA: TGTGCCAGCAGCCCGGTAAGCACTGAAGCTTTCTTT
CDR3: CASSPVSTEAFF